The 24 T cell receptor beta chains below come from one sample, sequenced in a study of CD8 T cells in ankylosing spondylitis. A single record per CDR3 protein comes from TCRdb applying MiXCR to the 5' RACE reads. Among more than 250,000 distinct CDR3 sequences listed, approximately 10% were seen once. The sequenced sample consisted of blood, either unsorted or a sorted T cell fraction (not recorded which). The receptors stem from a female donor with ankylosing spondylitis or in good health (not recorded which).

At least ten counts were recorded for this clonotype. The V and J genes are TRBV6-4 and TRBJ2-2, with D possibly matching TRBD2 (6 bases). CDR3 size: 15 residues. Germline-derived CDR1 and CDR2 are MRHNA and SNTAGT. With 9 bases removed from V and 0 bases from J, the gap between germline ends came to 14 bases. The CDR3 reads CASPTGESNTGELFF. CDR3 nucleotide sequence: TGTGCCAGTCCCACGGGGGAGTCGAACACCGGGGAGCTGTTTTTT.

This clonotype was recorded at least ten times. The chain carries TRBV6-5 and TRBJ1-1; D may be TRBD1 (6 bases). Germline V CDR1 and CDR2: MNHEY, SVGAGI. CDR3 length equals 13 residues. V dropped 4 bases and J dropped 7 bases, with 13 bases sitting between them. Written as DNA, the CDR3 is TGTGCCAGCAGTTTAGGACAGATGGGTGAAGCTTTCTTT. Translation gives CASSLGQMGEAFF.

This clonotype was recorded at least ten times. The V gene is TRBV5-1, the J gene TRBJ2-3; TRBD2 agrees at 7 bases. CDR3 length: 15 residues. The J segment lost 2 bases and the V segment lost 3 bases, leaving 6 bases of the junction unmatched. Germline-derived CDR1 and CDR2 are SGHRS and YFSETQ. The CDR3 sequence: CASSYQAGITDTQYF. In DNA, the CDR3 is TGCGCCAGCAGCTACCAAGCGGGGATCACAGATACGCAGTATTTT.

This clonotype was seen a few times. The CDR3 protein is CASSLAFSSYEQYF. The CDR3 bases are TGCGCCAGCAGCTTGGCCTTCAGCTCCTACGAGCAGTACTTC. The V call is TRBV5-1, the J call TRBJ2-7; D call uncertain. This CDR3 spans 14 amino acids. V lost 0 bases to trimming and J lost 0 bases, with 7 bases between them. Germline loops: CDR1 SGHRS, CDR2 YFSETQ.

Turning to this clonotype: Possible read error: a much larger clone is one base away. CDR3 protein: CASSPSGIYHEQFF. Written as DNA, the CDR3 is TGCGCCAGCAGCCCAAGCGGGATATACCATGAGCAGTTCTTC. The V call is TRBV5-1, the J call TRBJ2-1, with 7 positions matching TRBD2. Trimming removed 4 bases from V and 8 bases from J; junction bases left unmatched: 9. The CDR3 runs 14 residues. CDR1 and CDR2 from the germline V gene are SGHRS and YFSETQ.

The sample holds many counts of this clonotype. The gene calls are TRBV20-1 and TRBJ2-1; D is uncertain. V dropped 0 bases and J dropped 12 bases, with 12 bases sitting between them. Per germline, CDR1 DFQATT and CDR2 SNEGSKA (reference sequence). This CDR3 has 12 residues. CDR3 coding DNA: TGCAGTGCTAGAGATTTGGCGTCGAGGCAGTTCTTC. Amino acids: CSARDLASRQFF.

This clonotype was detected only a few times. The chain carries TRBV5-1 and TRBJ2-5; a weak D match, TRBD1 (6 bases). The length of the CDR3 is 13 residues. Germline V CDR1 and CDR2: SGHRS, YFSETQ. V was cut by 3 bases and J by 3 bases, with 9 bases left in between. The CDR3: CASSSGQKETQYF. The CDR3 region has the DNA TGCGCCAGCAGCTCTGGACAGAAAGAGACCCAGTACTTC.

There are many counts of this clonotype. V gene TRBV29-1 combines with J gene TRBJ1-1, with D hard to call. CDR1 is SQVTM and CDR2 is ANQGSEA in the germline V gene. The V gene lost 6 bases and the J gene lost 7 bases, with 9 bases spanning the gap. The CDR3 has 10 residues. The CDR3: CSVSLYEAFF. The CDR3 coding sequence is TGCAGCGTCTCCCTCTATGAAGCTTTCTTT.

This clonotype was observed a few times. The chain combines TRBV2 with TRBJ2-3, with 7 bases that match TRBD1. V shed 7 bases and J 3 bases; nucleotides not matched to a gene: 19. This CDR3 contains 18 residues. Germline values: CDR1 SNHLY, CDR2 FYNNEI. In nucleotides, the CDR3 is TGTGCCAGCACCCCCGAGCTAGGGGGCACCCATAAGACAGATACGCAGTATTTT. This translates into CASTPELGGTHKTDTQYF.

This clonotype was seen a handful of times. The chain recombines TRBV6-1 with TRBJ2-3; 7 bases align to TRBD2. With V trimmed by 5 bases and J by 0 bases, 8 bases remained unmatched. Looked up from germline, CDR1 is MNHNS and CDR2 is SASEGT. This CDR3 is built from 16 residues. This CDR3 reads CASSPRGRESTDTQYF. DNA of the CDR3: TGTGCCAGCAGTCCCCGAGGGAGGGAGAGCACAGATACGCAGTATTTT.

This chain joins TRBV6-2 or TRBV6-3 and TRBJ1-2, with D maybe TRBD1 (5 bases). V was shortened by 6 bases and J by 0 bases, with 14 bases between the two germline ends. Germline-derived CDR1 and CDR2 are MNHEY and SVGEGT. The CDR3 extends over 15 amino acids. Here the CDR3 reads CASSSAQDTNYGYTF. The DNA of the CDR3 is TGTGCCAGCAGCTCCGCCCAGGACACTAACTATGGCTACACCTTC.

This clonotype was counted only a few times. The V call is TRBV7-6, the J call TRBJ1-3, with D possibly TRBD1 on 5 matching bases. Germline V lookup: CDR1 SGHVS, CDR2 FNYEAQ. This CDR3 has 17 residues. The V end lost 5 bases, the J end lost 2 bases, and 19 bases lay between the germline ends. CDR3 bases: TGTGCCAGCAGCCTTGGAACCAACTTGGGGGCTGGAAACACCATATATTTT. It encodes CASSLGTNLGAGNTIYF.

The chain carries TRBV5-1 and TRBJ2-3; 11 nucleotides line up with TRBD1. Unmatched junction bases numbered 6, after V lost 0 bases and J lost 6 bases. The germline V gene has CDR1 SGHRS and CDR2 YFSETQ. The CDR3 loop spans 16 amino acids. The CDR3 DNA sequence: TGCGCCAGCAGCTTGGCCGGACAGGGGGCGTGGGATACGCAGTATTTT. This sequence encodes CASSLAGQGAWDTQYF.

This clonotype was seen many times. The chain joins TRBV12-3 or TRBV12-4 to TRBJ1-2, with D uncertain. The CDR3 has 13 residues. V lost 1 base and J 5 bases, leaving 8 bases between the germline ends. The CDR3 loop is CASSLESGYGYTF. CDR3 DNA: TGTGCCAGCAGTTTAGAATCTGGGTATGGCTACACCTTC.

This clonotype has a handful of counts. The V and J genes are TRBV10-3 and TRBJ2-1; possible D gene TRBD2, 5 bases. V lost 4 bases, J lost 7 bases, and 5 bases lay in between. Per germline, CDR1 ENHRY and CDR2 SYGVKD. CDR3 length: 11 residues. CDR3 loop: CAISGENEQFF. The CDR3 DNA is TGTGCCATCAGTGGGGAGAATGAGCAGTTCTTC.

CDR3 sequence (DNA): TGTGCCAGCAGCTTAGCGATAGGACTAAACTACCCACCGGCTTGGTCCGAGCAGTACTTC. Translating it yields CASSLAIGLNYPPAWSEQYF. The rearrangement joins TRBV11-1 to TRBJ2-7; weak D call: TRBD2 (6 bases). This CDR3 has 20 residues. Germline lookup yields CDR1 SGHAT and CDR2 FQDESV (reference sequence). Trimming cost V 0 bases and J 6 bases, with 30 bases left between them.

The chain links TRBV20-1 to TRBJ1-1; D may be TRBD1 (6 bases). V lost 5 bases and J 3 bases, leaving 16 bases between the germline ends. This CDR3 has 14 residues. The germline V gene encodes CDR1 DFQATT and CDR2 SNEGSKA (reference sequence). CDR3 sequence: CSAGRWGLDTEAFF. CDR3 nucleotide sequence: TGCAGTGCTGGAAGGTGGGGGCTAGACACTGAAGCTTTCTTT.

This clonotype came up many times. The rearrangement links TRBV25-1 to TRBJ2-7, with D perhaps matching TRBD2 (5 bases). The germline gives CDR1 MGHDK, CDR2 SYGVNS. The CDR3 loop spans 16 amino acids. V lost 2 bases, J lost 3 bases, and 17 bases lay in between. Written as DNA, the CDR3 is TGTGCCAGCAGTGAAGTTTTGTCCGGACTGGACTACGAGCAGTACTTC. The encoded protein is CASSEVLSGLDYEQYF.

This clonotype was observed many times. The chain recombines TRBV25-1 with TRBJ2-1, with TRBD1 matching over 9 bases. J lost 9 bases, V lost 1 base, and 7 bases had no gene match. This CDR3 region has 15 residues. From germline, CDR1 is MGHDK and CDR2 SYGVNS. CDR3 DNA: TGTGCCAGCAGTGAATCCTTGACAGGGGGATCTGAGCAGTTCTTC. As protein: CASSESLTGGSEQFF.

This clonotype came up many times. The gene calls are TRBV20-1 and TRBJ1-6, with a tentative D call TRBD1 (5 bases). The V gene's germline CDR1 is DFQATT and CDR2 SNEGSKA (reference sequence). This CDR3 comprises 15 residues. V lost 5 bases to trimming and J lost 0 bases, with 11 bases between them. As DNA, the CDR3 is TGCAGTGCTTGGGGAGACAGCTCCTATAATTCACCCCTCCACTTT. Its translation: CSAWGDSSYNSPLHF.

J is TRBJ1-5 and V is TRBV20-1; D is uncertain. There are 15 residues in the CDR3. Germline assignment: CDR1 DFQATT and CDR2 SNEGSKA (reference sequence). V lost 5 bases and J lost 7, with 21 bases in between. The CDR3 loop reads CSAPGQAGWEQPQHF. CDR3 DNA: TGCAGTGCTCCCGGTCAGGCGGGATGGGAACAGCCCCAGCATTTT.

CDR3 residues: CASSSPGTSGSKSKNIQYF. The CDR3 nucleotides are TGTGCCAGCAGCTCCCCCGGGACTAGCGGGAGTAAATCCAAAAACATTCAGTACTTC. V usage is TRBV11-3 and J usage is TRBJ2-4, with 14 bases aligning to TRBD2. Germline-derived CDR1 and CDR2 are SGHNT and YENEEA. V shed 4 bases, J shed 2 bases, and the junction held 10 bases outside the gene matches. The CDR3 has 19 residues.

This clonotype was found many times. The chain couples TRBV18 to TRBJ1-2, with 8 bases matching TRBD1. The CDR3 covers 16 residues. With V trimmed by 5 bases and J by 6 bases, 14 bases remained unmatched. Germline CDR1 and CDR2: KGHSH and LQKENI. This CDR3 is CASSTNLGQGGDGYTF. The CDR3 DNA reads TGTGCCAGCTCAACCAACCTCGGACAGGGAGGGGATGGCTACACCTTC.

This clonotype was counted many times. The V call is TRBV12-3 or TRBV12-4, the J call TRBJ2-4; unclear D gene. V lost 2 bases to trimming and J lost 0 bases, with 5 bases between them. The CDR3 is 14 amino acids. As DNA, the CDR3 is TGTGCCAGCAGTTTACCGGTAGCCAAAAACATTCAGTACTTC. This sequence encodes CASSLPVAKNIQYF.